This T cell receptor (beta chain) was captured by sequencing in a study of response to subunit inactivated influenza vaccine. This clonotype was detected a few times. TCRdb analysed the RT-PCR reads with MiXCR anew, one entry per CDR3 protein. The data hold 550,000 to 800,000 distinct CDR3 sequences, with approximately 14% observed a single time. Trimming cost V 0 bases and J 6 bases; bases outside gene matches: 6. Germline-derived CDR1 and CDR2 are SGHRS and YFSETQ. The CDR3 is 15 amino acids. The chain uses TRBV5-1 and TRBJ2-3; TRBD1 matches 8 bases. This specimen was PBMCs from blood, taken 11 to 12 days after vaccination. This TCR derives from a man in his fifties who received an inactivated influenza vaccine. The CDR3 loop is CASSLEDRVSDTQYF. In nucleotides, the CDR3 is TGCGCCAGCAGCTTGGAGGACAGGGTTTCCGATACGCAGTATTTT.